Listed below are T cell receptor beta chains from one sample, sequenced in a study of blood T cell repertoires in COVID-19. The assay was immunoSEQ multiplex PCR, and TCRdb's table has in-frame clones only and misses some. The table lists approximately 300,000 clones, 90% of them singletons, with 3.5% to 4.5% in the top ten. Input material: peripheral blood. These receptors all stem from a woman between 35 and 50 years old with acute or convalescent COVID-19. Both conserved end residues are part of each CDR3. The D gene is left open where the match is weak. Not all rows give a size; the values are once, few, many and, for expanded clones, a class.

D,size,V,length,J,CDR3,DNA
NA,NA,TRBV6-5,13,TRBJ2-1,CASRELQIDEQFF,TGTGCCAGCAGGGAGTTGCAGATCGATGAGCAGTTCTTC
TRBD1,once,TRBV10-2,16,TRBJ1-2,CASSPTRDSNFYGYTF,TGCGCCAGCAGCCCTACTAGGGACAGCAACTTCTATGGCTACACCTTC
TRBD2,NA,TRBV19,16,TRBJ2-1,CASSIFFSGGYHEQFF,TGTGCCAGTAGTATCTTTTTCTCGGGGGGATATCATGAGCAGTTCTTC
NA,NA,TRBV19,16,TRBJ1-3,CASSIDHSLTGNTIYF,TGTGCCAGTAGTATAGACCACAGCCTGACTGGAAACACCATATATTTT
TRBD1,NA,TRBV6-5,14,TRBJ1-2,CASRDRPASYGYTF,TGTGCCAGCAGGGACAGGCCTGCGTCCTATGGCTACACCTTC
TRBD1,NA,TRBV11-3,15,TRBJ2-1,CASSHTGGSSNEQFF,TGTGCCAGCAGCCATACAGGGGGATCTAGCAATGAGCAGTTCTTC
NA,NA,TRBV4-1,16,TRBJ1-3,CASSQVTGKTGNTIYF,TGCGCCAGCAGCCAAGTTACAGGGAAGACTGGAAACACCATATATTTT
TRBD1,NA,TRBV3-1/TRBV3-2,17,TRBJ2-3,CASSQRSTGMKADTQYF,TGTGCCAGCAGCCAACGCTCGACAGGGATGAAGGCAGATACGCAGTATTTT
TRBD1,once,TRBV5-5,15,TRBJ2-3,CASSLGQGGTDTQYF,TGTGCCAGCAGCCTAGGACAGGGTGGCACAGATACGCAGTATTTT
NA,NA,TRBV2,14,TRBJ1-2,CASSEALYSLGYTF,TGTGCCAGCAGTGAAGCGCTTTATAGCCTCGGCTACACCTTC